Shown below are 27 T cell receptor beta chains from a single sample sequenced in a study of blood T cell repertoires in COVID-19. The protocol was immunoSEQ multiplex PCR, while the TCRdb copy is restricted to in-frame clones and leaves out a portion. The repertoire holds 400,000 or so clones, with approximately 88% as singletons. Input material: PBMCs or T cells enriched from blood (not recorded which). The receptors originated from a woman aged 40 to 50 with acute COVID-19.

The rearrangement joins TRBV5-1 to TRBJ2-3; 10 bases agree with TRBD1. J was trimmed by 0 bases and V by 4 bases; bases with no gene match: 8. The germline V gene has CDR1 SGHRS and CDR2 YFSETQ. This CDR3 is 17 amino acids long. The CDR3 DNA reads TGCGCCAGCAGCCCTGGGACAGGGGCGAGGAGCACAGATACGCAGTATTTT. It specifies CASSPGTGARSTDTQYF.

This sequence joins TRBV10-3 and TRBJ2-5; 13 positions match TRBD2. This CDR3 comprises 15 residues. Germline V gives CDR1 ENHRY, CDR2 SYGVKD. Trimming removed 7 bases from V and 5 bases from J; junction bases left unmatched: 7. This chain's CDR3 is CAIKTSGGRRETQYF. The CDR3 bases are TGTGCCATCAAGACTAGCGGGGGGAGGCGGGAGACCCAGTACTTC.

The rearrangement uses TRBV7-9 and TRBJ2-7, with 7 bases fitting TRBD1. Trimming cost V 5 bases and J 2 bases; bases outside gene matches: 12. This CDR3 region has 16 residues. The germline CDR1 and CDR2 sequences are SEHNR and FQNEAQ (reference sequence). The CDR3: CASSPGTVVIPYEQYF. Here the CDR3 DNA reads TGTGCCAGCAGCCCCGGGACAGTGGTAATACCCTACGAGCAGTACTTC.

This chain joins TRBV14 and TRBJ1-1; maybe TRBD1 (5 bases). Germline loops: CDR1 SGHDN, CDR2 FVKESK. V was shortened by 5 bases and J by 1 base, with 14 bases between the two germline ends. The CDR3 runs to 15 residues. DNA for the CDR3: TGTGCCAGCAGCAGAGGGAGGGGTTCGAACACTGAAGCTTTCTTT. This gives the protein CASSRGRGSNTEAFF.

The chain recombines TRBV13 with TRBJ1-3; 7 positions agree with TRBD1. V shed 2 bases and J 4 bases; nucleotides not matched to a gene: 5. The length of the CDR3 is 15 residues. Germline loops: CDR1 PRHDT, CDR2 FYEKMQ (reference sequence). CDR3 coding DNA: TGTGCCAGCAGCTTAAGGGGGCGCAGAGGAAACACCATATATTTT. Protein product: CASSLRGRRGNTIYF.

The chain couples TRBV25-1 to TRBJ2-3; 9 bases agree with TRBD1. The CDR3 consists of 17 residues. V gave up 2 bases and J gave up 0 bases; unmatched junction bases: 6. Germline V lookup: CDR1 MGHDK, CDR2 SYGVNS. The CDR3 coding sequence is TGTGCCAGCAGTGAACCCCCGGGACAGGGAAGCACAGATACGCAGTATTTT. Translation gives CASSEPPGQGSTDTQYF.

CDR3 region: CASGPGDNEAFF. CDR3 in DNA: TGCGCCAGTGGCCCGGGAGATAATGAAGCTTTCTTT. This chain joins TRBV5-1 and TRBJ1-1; D not certain. The germline gives CDR1 SGHRS, CDR2 YFSETQ. The CDR3 is 12 amino acids. The V end was cut by 8 bases, the J end by 7 bases, with 15 bases between. The variable domain in full, completed from reference TRBV5-1 and TRBJ1-1, reads KAGVTQTPRYLIKTRGQQVTLSCSPISGHRSVSWYQQTPGQGLQFLFEYFSETQRNKGNFPGRFSGRQFSNSRSEMNVSTLELGDSALYLCASGPGDNEAFFGQGTRLTVV.

This chain links TRBV5-1 with TRBJ1-6; 9 nucleotides line up with TRBD1. Germline assignment: CDR1 SGHRS and CDR2 YFSETQ. This CDR3 contains 16 residues. After removal of 0 bases from V and 9 bases from J, the junction contained 7 bases not matched to a gene. CDR3 sequence reads: CASSLEAGQGVSPLHF. In DNA form, the CDR3 reads TGCGCCAGCAGCTTGGAGGCGGGACAGGGCGTTTCACCCCTCCACTTT.

The V call is TRBV13, the J call TRBJ1-2, with D possibly matching TRBD1 (6 bases). CDR3 length: 13 residues. The ends were cut back, 3 bases at V and 4 bases at J, with 9 bases in the middle. From germline, CDR1 is PRHDT and CDR2 FYEKMQ (reference sequence). The CDR3 DNA follows: TGTGCCAGCAGCTTGACAGGACTCTATGGCTACACCTTC. This translates into CASSLTGLYGYTF.

The chain has TRBV3-1 (or the pseudogene TRBV3-2) and TRBJ2-1; 8 bases fit TRBD2. The CDR3 runs to 16 residues. CDR1 LGHDT and CDR2 YNNKEL come from the germline V gene (reference sequence). Trimming removed 7 bases from V and 9 bases from J; junction bases left unmatched: 17. The CDR3, as DNA: TGTGCCAGCACCCCATCCGCGGGGGGCCTTACGGGTGAGCAGTTCTTC. Protein sequence: CASTPSAGGLTGEQFF.

This sequence joins TRBV5-1 and TRBJ2-5, with 7 bases that match TRBD1. V was pared by 4 bases and J by 1 base, with 4 bases of the junction left unmatched. This CDR3 is 14 amino acids long. Per the germline V gene, CDR1 is SGHRS and CDR2 is YFSETQ. In nucleotides, the CDR3 is TGCGCCAGCAGCAGACAGGGAGTCCAAGAGACCCAGTACTTC. It yields the protein CASSRQGVQETQYF.

The CDR3 nucleotides are TGTGCCACCAGCAGTGTGGGGCAGGGCCTCAATCAGCCCCAGCATTTT. This sequence encodes CATSSVGQGLNQPQHF. The chain combines TRBV15 with TRBJ1-5, with D possibly being TRBD1 (5 bases). Germline CDR1 reads LNHNV; CDR2 reads YYDKDF (reference sequence). Trimming shortened V by 3 bases and J by 3 bases, and 15 bases separated the two germline ends. CDR3 size: 16 residues.

The V gene is TRBV6-5, the J gene TRBJ2-1; 7 bases agree with TRBD1. The CDR3 extends over 15 amino acids. The ends lost 6 bases at V and 6 bases at J; junction bases unmatched: 11. CDR1 is MNHEY and CDR2 is SVGAGI in the germline V gene. In nucleotides, the CDR3 is TGTGCCAGCAGCCAGTTTAGGGGGCCAGGCAATGAGCAGTTCTTC. Protein sequence: CASSQFRGPGNEQFF.

The rearrangement uses TRBV4-1 and TRBJ2-1; 8 bases align to TRBD1. The ends lost 4 bases at V and 1 base at J; junction bases unmatched: 6. Per germline, CDR1 MGHRA and CDR2 YSYEKL. The CDR3 is 16 residues long. CDR3 protein: CASSPNRGSSYNEQFF. CDR3 nucleotide sequence: TGCGCCAGCAGCCCAAACAGGGGGAGTTCCTACAATGAGCAGTTCTTC.

This clone occurred once. The V and J genes are TRBV7-6 and TRBJ1-6; 9 bases fit TRBD1. The CDR3 is 14 residues long. V trimming: 5 bases; J trimming: 8 bases; junction bases outside the gene matches: 4. Per the germline V gene, CDR1 is SGHVS and CDR2 is FNYEAQ. CDR3 region: CASSRGQGDSPLHF. The CDR3 DNA reads TGTGCCAGCAGCCGGGGACAGGGAGATTCACCCCTCCACTTT.

V usage is TRBV19 and J usage is TRBJ2-1; tentative D call: TRBD2 (7 bases). Germline V gene sequence: CDR1 LNHDA, CDR2 SQIVND (reference sequence). V was cut by 1 base and J by 5 bases, with 12 bases left in between. The CDR3 spans 15 residues. Written as DNA, the CDR3 is TGTGCCAGTAGTATAGCCGGGGGGCGAGACAATGAGCAGTTCTTC. As protein: CASSIAGGRDNEQFF.

The rearrangement joins TRBV6-6 to TRBJ2-1, with D possibly being TRBD2 (5 bases). The V gene lost 8 bases and the J gene lost 6 bases, with 17 bases spanning the gap. CDR1 MNHNY and CDR2 SVGAGI come from the germline V gene (reference sequence). CDR3 size: 14 residues. For the CDR3, the DNA is TGTGCCAGCCGAAACGGGGTCATTATCAATGAGCAGTTCTTC. Amino acids: CASRNGVIINEQFF.

This chain uses TRBV20-1 with TRBJ2-7, with D tentatively TRBD2 (6 bases). There are 13 residues in the CDR3. From germline, CDR1 is DFQATT and CDR2 SNEGSKA (reference sequence). V was shortened by 4 bases and J by 3 bases, with 13 bases between the two germline ends. The CDR3 DNA sequence: TGCAGTGCTACTGATCCCGGGGGCTACGAGCAGTACTTC. This encodes CSATDPGGYEQYF.

The chain has TRBV11-2 and TRBJ1-2, with 7 nucleotides matching TRBD1. J was trimmed by 7 bases and V by 4 bases; bases with no gene match: 3. The CDR3 spans 12 residues. Germline lookup yields CDR1 SGHAT and CDR2 FQNNGV. This CDR3 is CASSYQGGGYTF. CDR3 DNA: TGTGCCAGCAGCTACCAGGGGGGTGGCTACACCTTC.

The chain has TRBV9 and TRBJ2-3, with D maybe TRBD2 (5 bases). This CDR3 is 14 amino acids long. V lost 0 bases, J lost 4 bases, and 9 bases lay in between. Germline V gene lookup returns CDR1 SGDLS and CDR2 YYNGEE. The chain's CDR3 is CASSVAGWADTQYF. CDR3 sequence (DNA): TGTGCCAGCAGCGTAGCGGGGTGGGCAGATACGCAGTATTTT.

The V and J genes are TRBV29-1 and TRBJ2-7; D is ambiguous. In germline, CDR1 is SQVTM, CDR2 ANQGSEA. The CDR3 covers 11 residues. Between the trimmed V and J ends, which lost 7 bases and 4 bases, there was a span of 11 bases. CDR3 in amino acids: CSGGSGYEQYF. The CDR3, as DNA: TGCAGCGGCGGTTCCGGGTACGAGCAGTACTTC.

The rearrangement links TRBV5-5 to TRBJ2-1, with TRBD1 matching over 7 bases. The CDR3 has 15 residues. Germline CDR1 is SGHKS and CDR2 is YYEKEE (reference sequence). The junction had 12 bases not matched to a gene; V was cut back by 4 bases and J by 8 bases. The CDR3 sequence is CASSPGQDLGYEQFF. CDR3 nucleotides: TGTGCCAGCAGCCCTGGACAGGATCTCGGGTATGAGCAGTTCTTC.

The chain uses TRBV4-1 and TRBJ1-2, with D unclear. The CDR3 sequence is 16 residues long. V lost 1 base, J lost 4 bases, and 16 bases lay in between. Germline V gives CDR1 MGHRA, CDR2 YSYEKL. The CDR3 region is CASSQGPPSVSYGYTF. CDR3 in DNA: TGCGCCAGCAGCCAAGGTCCACCGTCGGTTAGCTATGGCTACACCTTC.

The J gene is TRBJ2-1, the V gene TRBV3-1 (or the pseudogene TRBV3-2), with 10 nucleotides matching TRBD1. CDR1 and CDR2 (germline): LGHDT, YNNKEL (reference sequence). CDR3 length: 16 residues. V was clipped by 4 bases and J by 10 bases; unmatched bases: 13. CDR3 sequence: CASSRRDRGWVQEQFF. The CDR3 DNA sequence: TGTGCCAGCAGCCGCAGGGACAGGGGTTGGGTACAGGAGCAGTTCTTC.

This clone occurred once. J is TRBJ2-2 and V is TRBV19; the D is unclear. V dropped 6 bases and J dropped 6 bases, with 11 bases sitting between them. The CDR3 spans 13 residues. Germline assignment: CDR1 LNHDA and CDR2 SQIVND (reference sequence). CDR3 protein: CASSTVSPGELFF. The CDR3 DNA sequence: TGTGCCAGTAGCACAGTCTCACCCGGGGAGCTGTTTTTT.

This sequence joins TRBV4-2 and TRBJ2-3, with 9 bases matching TRBD2. The germline gives CDR1 LGHNA, CDR2 YNFKEQ. This CDR3 is built from 16 residues. With 1 base clipped from V and 5 bases from J, the junction kept 7 bases outside the gene matches. The chain's CDR3 is CASSQGGASGVDTQYF. The CDR3, as DNA: TGTGCCAGCAGCCAAGGGGGGGCTAGCGGGGTAGATACGCAGTATTTT.

The V gene is TRBV10-2, the J gene TRBJ1-1, with 8 bases matching TRBD1. CDR1 is WSHSY, CDR2 SAAADI, per germline. V gave up 6 bases and J gave up 1 base; unmatched junction bases: 13. The CDR3 covers 17 residues. The CDR3: CASRSTTGGKWNTEAFF. The CDR3 DNA reads TGCGCCAGCAGGTCGACTACAGGGGGAAAGTGGAACACTGAAGCTTTCTTT.